The T cell receptor (beta chain) described here comes from a study of blood T cells in healthy people across ages. Whole-study context: Roughly one uniquely barcoded beta molecule per two T cells was captured.

Study results and caveats: Not knowing donor CMV status may have confounded expanded clonotype changes. TCR beta diversity per million T cells fell roughly linearly with age. A conclusive naive versus antigen-experienced comparison was prevented by the unsorted PBMCs.

Per the germline V gene, CDR1 is LGHNA and CDR2 is YSLEER. The V gene lost 1 base and the J gene lost 0 bases, with 13 bases spanning the gap. The CDR3 length is 17 residues. A second PCR of 7 to 11 cycles used a sample-barcoded 5' primer and a J-beta primer mix. Each CDR3 protein gets one entry after TCRdb re-called the 5' RACE reads with MiXCR. Found here are roughly 930,000 distinct CDR3 sequences, about 48% of them singletons; the top ten hold 10% to 15%. To note about this clonotype: The antigen remains undetermined.

Sequencing input: blood. This sequence originates from a man aged 30-40 years in good health. The chain combines TRBV4-3 with TRBJ1-5; D gene ambiguous. The CDR3 sequence: CASSQGEADYSNQPQHF. The CDR3 coding sequence is TGCGCCAGCAGCCAAGGAGAGGCAGACTATAGCAATCAGCCCCAGCATTTT.